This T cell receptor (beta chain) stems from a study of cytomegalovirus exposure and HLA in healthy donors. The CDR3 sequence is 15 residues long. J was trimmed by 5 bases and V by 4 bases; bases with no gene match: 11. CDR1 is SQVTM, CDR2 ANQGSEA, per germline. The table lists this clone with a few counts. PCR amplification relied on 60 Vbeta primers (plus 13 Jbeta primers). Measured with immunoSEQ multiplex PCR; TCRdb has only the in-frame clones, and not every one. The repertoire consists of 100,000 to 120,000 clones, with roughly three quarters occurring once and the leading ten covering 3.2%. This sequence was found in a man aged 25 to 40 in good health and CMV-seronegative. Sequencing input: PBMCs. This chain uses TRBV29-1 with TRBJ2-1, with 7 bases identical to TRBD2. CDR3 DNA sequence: TGCAGCGTTGTGCAATCGGGAGGCATGGACAATGAGCAGTTCTTC. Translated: CSVVQSGGMDNEQFF.